These 3 T cell receptor beta chains share one sample of origin, sequenced in a study of blood T cell repertoires in COVID-19. Some clones are missing from TCRdb's copy, which holds only in-frame ones; the method was immunoSEQ multiplex PCR. This table holds under 200,000 clones, 70% to 90% found once. Sequencing used peripheral blood. These receptors all stem from a man aged 55 to 70 with active or convalescent COVID-19.

V usage is TRBV6-5 and J usage is TRBJ1-4, with D uncertain. This CDR3 is built from 13 residues. V was pared by 2 bases and J by 4 bases, with 5 bases between. CDR1 and CDR2 from the germline V gene are MNHEY and SVGAGI. The CDR3 sequence is CASSYTGNEKLFF. Here the CDR3 DNA reads TGTGCCAGCAGTTACACGGGTAATGAAAAACTGTTTTTT.

V is TRBV5-1 and J is TRBJ2-1; perhaps TRBD2 as D (6 bases). V shed 4 bases and J shed 9 bases, with 14 bases lying between them. CDR3 size: 13 residues. The V gene's germline CDR1 is SGHRS and CDR2 YFSETQ. The CDR3 DNA is TGCGCCAGCAGCGACCCCGGGGGAACTGAGCAGTTCTTC. Amino acid sequence: CASSDPGGTEQFF.

The chain links TRBV7-2 to TRBJ2-5; 7 bases are a match to TRBD2. CDR1 SGHTA and CDR2 FQGNSA come from the germline V gene. The junction had 6 bases not matched to a gene; V was cut back by 2 bases and J by 0 bases. This CDR3 has 16 amino acids. The CDR3 DNA reads as TGTGCCAGCAGCTTACTACCTGGGACTAACCAAGAGACCCAGTACTTC. Its protein is CASSLLPGTNQETQYF. The full variable domain, its missing parts supplied by reference TRBV7-2 and TRBJ2-5, is GAGVSQSPSNKVTEKGKDVELRCDPISGHTALYWYRQSLGQGLEFLIYFQGNSAPDKSGLPSDRFSAERTGGSVSTLTIQRTQQEDSAVYLCASSLLPGTNQETQYFGPGTRLLVL.